This TCR beta chain originates from a study of T cell repertoires in cytomegalovirus infection (dated by TCRdb to between 2018 and 2021). Broadly, across the study: The peptide stimulations were aimed at well-studied HLA-B-restricted epitopes as well as recently identified HLA-C-restricted CMV epitopes, whose presentation resists viral immunomodulation. Donor HLA type was relevant to the analysis, as public TCR beta signatures indicated carriage of CMV infection together with the matching HLA type. What the research found in general, with its limitations: In the ex vivo response, HLA-C-restricted CMV-specific TCR beta clonotypes were dominant, and in two of eight donors the single most frequent clonotype came from this HLA-C-restricted group. In both this cohort and an independent cohort of some 380 donors, the cumulative frequency of public TCR beta family members distinguished carriers of CMV infection plus the relevant HLA type.

Trimming removed 5 bases from V and 4 bases from J, leaving 12 bases between the germline ends. The germline V gene yields MDHEN for CDR1 and SYDVKM for CDR2. From the cysteine through the phenylalanine, the CDR3 covers 14 amino acids. Here the CDR3 DNA is all that survives: 42 bases in frame from base 1. What this sample's treatment or condition label stands for: in vitro stimulation with specific CMV peptide epitopes to enrich CMV-specific T cells. Sequencing took place on an Illumina HiSeq 1500. TCRdb trimmed public reads at Q25 via fastp, called clones via MiXCR and kept in-frame beta chains. Merged by CDR3 protein, the rows form single entries marked with the most common genes and DNA. In this sample the table shows approximately 990,000 distinct CDR3 sequences, around 32% of which occur a single time. The top ten constitute roughly an eighth of the sample. In this sample, this clonotype turned up once. What this receptor recognizes is not known. The input lacks base qualities; no much larger clone sits a single base away. A single read is weak support.

The sequencing used cultured CD8+ T cells from PBMCs, collected from culture after CMV antigen stimulation. The receptor's source is a human donor in good health (CMV status not recorded). Some clones in this sample may be carry-over from other donors' samples. The sequence links TRBV28 to TRBJ2-1; the D gene is perhaps TRBD1 or TRBD2, each of them matching over 5 bases. The sequenced DNA: TGTGCCAGCAGTGTACGGGGCGGGTACAATGAGCAGTTCTTC. Translated, it reads CASSVRGGYNEQFF.